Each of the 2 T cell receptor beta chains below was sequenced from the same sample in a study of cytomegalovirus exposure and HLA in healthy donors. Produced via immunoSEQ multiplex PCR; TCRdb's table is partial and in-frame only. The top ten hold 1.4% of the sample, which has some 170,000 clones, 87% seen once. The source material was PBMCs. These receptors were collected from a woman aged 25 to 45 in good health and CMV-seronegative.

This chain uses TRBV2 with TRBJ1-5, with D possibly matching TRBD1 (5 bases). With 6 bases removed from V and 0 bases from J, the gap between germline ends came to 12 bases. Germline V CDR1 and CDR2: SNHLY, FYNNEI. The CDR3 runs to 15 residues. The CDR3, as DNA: TGTGCCAGCAGAGCCGACAGTGATAGCAATCAGCCCCAGCATTTT. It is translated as CASRADSDSNQPQHF.

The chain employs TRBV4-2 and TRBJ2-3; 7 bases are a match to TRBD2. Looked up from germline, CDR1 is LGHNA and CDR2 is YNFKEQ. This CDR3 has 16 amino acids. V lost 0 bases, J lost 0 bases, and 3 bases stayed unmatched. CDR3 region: CASSQDGGGSTDTQYF. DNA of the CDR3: TGTGCCAGCAGCCAAGATGGGGGGGGGAGCACAGATACGCAGTATTTT.